This T cell receptor beta chain came from a study of human T cells and chemical hapten exposure. Overall study: Affected patients, primarily female, had alopecia areata, totalis or universalis.

Each CDR3 protein gets one entry after TCRdb re-called the RACE reads with MiXCR. The sample records some 300,000 distinct CDR3 sequences, over 5% being singletons. J was trimmed by 7 bases and V by 4 bases; bases with no gene match: 5. CDR3 length equals 16 residues. Germline CDR1 PRHDT, CDR2 FYEKMQ (reference sequence). This clonotype was seen repeatedly, ten times or more. Time point indicated: pre-sensitization, week 0. The treatment denotes: therapeutic diphenylcyclopropenone sensitization with weekly scalp DPC. Suited to DPC and affected by alopecia, the donors ranged from 18 to 70 years old. This material consisted of whole blood, taken in connection with sensitization to the hapten diphenylcyclopropenone (DPC). This chain joins TRBV13 and TRBJ2-2; 14 bases line up with TRBD2. The origin of this receptor is a woman younger than 35 with alopecia areata. Some clones in this sample may be carry-over from other donors' samples. The CDR3 spells CASSSGLAGGHGELFF. The CDR3 coding sequence is TGTGCCAGCAGCTCCGGACTAGCGGGGGGCCACGGGGAGCTGTTTTTT.